This note documents a single TCR beta chain sequence. Enrolled through a virtual design, the participants were between roughly 18 and 95 years of age and came from 24 US areas. Cohorts were based on clinical histories the participants reported. The sample originates from a study of blood T cell repertoires in COVID-19. Across the study: Whether acute or convalescent, the COVID-19 samples came from the United States, Italy and Spain. Sources were T cells, B-cell-depleted T cells, or PBMCs; the material itself was cDNA or gDNA.

Libraries were prepared by immunoSEQ multiplex PCR; TCRdb keeps only in-frame clonotypes and omits some of them. The sample carries 200,000 or so clones, approximately 92% recorded once. This CDR3 spans 13 amino acids. V was pared by 8 bases and J by 1 base, with 5 bases of the junction left unmatched. Per germline, CDR1 SNHLY and CDR2 FYNNEI. The sequenced material came from PBMCs or T cells enriched from blood (not recorded which). This receptor was identified in a woman aged 18-29 years in a cohort exposed to, infected with or recovered from COVID-19 (not recorded which). The chain combines TRBV2 with TRBJ2-7, with TRBD2 matching over 7 bases. CDR3: CASLAGNSYEQYF. The DNA of the CDR3 is TGTGCCAGCTTAGCGGGCAATTCCTACGAGCAGTACTTC.